Presented here are 9 T cell receptor beta chains from one specimen sequenced in a study of OX40 agonist ivuxolimab in advanced cancers. Produced via immunoSEQ multiplex PCR; TCRdb's table is partial and in-frame only. The sample has tens of thousands of clones, 90% seen once. Sequenced here: CD4+ or CD8+ T cells sorted from blood, sampled in a trial of the OX40 agonist ivuxolimab. The receptors come from an adult with an advanced solid tumor such as melanoma, head and neck, liver or kidney cancer.

The chain carries TRBV6-1 and TRBJ1-2; 8 positions agree with TRBD1. CDR3 length: 12 residues. Trimming at V came to 6 bases and at J to 4 bases, leaving 1 base not matched to a gene. Germline V CDR1 and CDR2: MNHNS, SASEGT. The CDR3: CASRDRAYGYTF. The DNA for the CDR3 is TGTGCCAGCAGGGACAGGGCCTATGGCTACACCTTC.

This chain uses TRBV4-1 with TRBJ2-7, with a weak D call TRBD2 (5 bases). Per germline, CDR1 MGHRA and CDR2 YSYEKL. This CDR3 has 13 residues. CDR3 in amino acids: CASSQASPTLEVV. As DNA, the CDR3 is TGCGCCAGCAGCCAAGCGTCTCCCACCCTGGAGGTCGTC.

For the CDR3, the DNA is TGTGCCAGCAGCCCGGGACTAGCGGAAGATACGCAGTATTTT. Encoded protein: CASSPGLAEDTQYF. The chain has TRBV9 and TRBJ2-3; 11 positions agree with TRBD2. The V segment lost 4 bases and the J segment 5 bases; nucleotides outside the gene matches: 3. This CDR3 contains 14 residues. Germline-derived CDR1 and CDR2 are SGDLS and YYNGEE.

V gene TRBV5-4 combines with J gene TRBJ1-2, with TRBD1 matching over 7 bases. CDR1 is SGHNT and CDR2 is YYREEE in the germline V gene (reference sequence). Unmatched junction bases numbered 4, after V lost 2 bases and J lost 6 bases. The length of the CDR3 is 13 residues. The CDR3 sequence: CASSFDRVNGYTF. The CDR3 DNA reads as TGTGCCAGCAGCTTCGACAGGGTCAATGGCTACACCTTC. The complete variable domain, with remaining parts taken from reference TRBV5-4 and TRBJ1-2, reads ETGVTQSPTHLIKTRGQQVTLRCSSQSGHNTVSWYQQALGQGPQFIFQYYREEENGRGNFPPRFSGLQFPNYSSELNVNALELDDSALYLCASSFDRVNGYTFGSGTRLTVV.

The V gene is TRBV4-1, the J gene TRBJ1-3, with 10 bases aligning to TRBD1. V lost 2 bases, J lost 0 bases, and 10 bases stayed unmatched. Germline CDR1 MGHRA, CDR2 YSYEKL. CDR3 length equals 19 residues. CDR3 in amino acids: CASSQTPGQGSNSGNTIYF. CDR3 nucleotides: TGCGCCAGCAGCCAAACACCGGGACAGGGGTCCAACTCTGGAAACACCATATATTTT.

V usage is TRBV10-1 and J usage is TRBJ1-1; TRBD1 matches at 11 bases. V was pared by 7 bases and J by 6 bases, with 4 bases of the junction left unmatched. Per germline, CDR1 WNHNN and CDR2 SYGVQD (reference sequence). This CDR3 spans 13 amino acids. CDR3 sequence: CASTGQGASEAFF. The DNA for the CDR3 is TGCGCCAGCACCGGACAGGGGGCTTCTGAAGCTTTCTTT.

The chain recombines TRBV5-4 with TRBJ1-5; tentatively, D is TRBD1 (6 bases). The V and J ends lost 3 bases and 4 bases respectively, with 8 bases between them. The CDR3 extends over 13 amino acids. Germline lookup yields CDR1 SGHNT and CDR2 YYREEE (reference sequence). In DNA form, the CDR3 reads TGTGCCAGCAGCTCTGACAGGAATCAGCCCCAGCATTTT. Translating it yields CASSSDRNQPQHF.

In its sample, this clone was seen once. The J gene is TRBJ1-1, the V gene TRBV7-6; D remains ambiguous. Germline V CDR1 and CDR2: SGHVS, FNYEAQ. This CDR3 has 13 residues. The V gene lost 3 bases and the J gene lost 4 bases, with 9 bases spanning the gap. The chain's CDR3 is CASSLEEVTEAFF. As DNA, the CDR3 is TGTGCCAGCAGCTTGGAGGAGGTCACTGAAGCTTTCTTT.

This clone was detected a few times. This chain connects TRBV19 to TRBJ1-5, with a possible D match to TRBD1 (5 bases). The CDR3 consists of 15 residues. Germline assignment: CDR1 LNHDA and CDR2 SQIVND (reference sequence). V was trimmed by 7 bases and J by 1 base, leaving 14 bases between them. CDR3 residues: CASTPPGVSNQPQHF. The CDR3 coding sequence is TGTGCCAGTACCCCCCCGGGGGTGAGCAATCAGCCCCAGCATTTT.